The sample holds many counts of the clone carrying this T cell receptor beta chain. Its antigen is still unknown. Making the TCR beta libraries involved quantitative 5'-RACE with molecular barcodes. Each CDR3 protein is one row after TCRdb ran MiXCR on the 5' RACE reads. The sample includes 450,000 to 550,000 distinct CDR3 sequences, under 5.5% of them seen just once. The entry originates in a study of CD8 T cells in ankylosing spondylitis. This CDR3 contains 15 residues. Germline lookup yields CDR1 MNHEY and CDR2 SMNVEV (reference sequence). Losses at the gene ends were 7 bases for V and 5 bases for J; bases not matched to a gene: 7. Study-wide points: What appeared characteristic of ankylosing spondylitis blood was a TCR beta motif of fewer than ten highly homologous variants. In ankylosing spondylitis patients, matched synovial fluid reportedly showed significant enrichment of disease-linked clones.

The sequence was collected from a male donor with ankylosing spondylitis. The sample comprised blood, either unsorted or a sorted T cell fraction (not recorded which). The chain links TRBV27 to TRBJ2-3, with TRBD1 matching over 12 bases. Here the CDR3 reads CASNPGQGAGDTQYF. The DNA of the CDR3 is TGTGCCAGCAACCCGGGACAGGGGGCCGGAGATACGCAGTATTTT.